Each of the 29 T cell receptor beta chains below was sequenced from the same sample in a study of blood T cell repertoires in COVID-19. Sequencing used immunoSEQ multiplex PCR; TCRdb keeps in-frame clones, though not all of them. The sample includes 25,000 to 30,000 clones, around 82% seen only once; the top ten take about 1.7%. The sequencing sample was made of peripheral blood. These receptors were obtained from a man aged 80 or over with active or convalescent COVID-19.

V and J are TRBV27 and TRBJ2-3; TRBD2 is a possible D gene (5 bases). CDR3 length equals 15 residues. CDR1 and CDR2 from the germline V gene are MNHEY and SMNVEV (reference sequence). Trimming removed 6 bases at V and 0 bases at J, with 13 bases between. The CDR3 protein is CASSPLERSTDTQYF. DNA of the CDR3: TGTGCCAGCAGCCCCTTAGAGCGGAGCACAGATACGCAGTATTTT.

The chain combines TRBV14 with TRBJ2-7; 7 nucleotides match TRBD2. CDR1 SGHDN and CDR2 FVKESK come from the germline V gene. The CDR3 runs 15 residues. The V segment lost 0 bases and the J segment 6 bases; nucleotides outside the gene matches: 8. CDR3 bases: TGTGCCAGCAGCCAAGAACTAGCGTCGTATCTCGAGCAGTACTTC. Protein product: CASSQELASYLEQYF.

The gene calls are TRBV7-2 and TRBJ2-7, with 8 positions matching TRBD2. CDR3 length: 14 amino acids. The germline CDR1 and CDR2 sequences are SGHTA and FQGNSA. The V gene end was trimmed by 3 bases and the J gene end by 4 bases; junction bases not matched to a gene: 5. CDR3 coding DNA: TGTGCCAGCAGCTTTGCGGGCGGGGGGTACGAGCAGTACTTC. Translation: CASSFAGGGYEQYF.

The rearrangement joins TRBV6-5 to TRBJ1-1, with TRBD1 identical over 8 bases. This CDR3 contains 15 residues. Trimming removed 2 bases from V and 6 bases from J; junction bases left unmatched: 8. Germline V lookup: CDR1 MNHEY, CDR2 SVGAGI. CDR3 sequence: CASSYRSAQGAEAFF. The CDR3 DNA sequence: TGTGCCAGCAGTTACAGATCGGCACAGGGGGCTGAAGCTTTCTTT.

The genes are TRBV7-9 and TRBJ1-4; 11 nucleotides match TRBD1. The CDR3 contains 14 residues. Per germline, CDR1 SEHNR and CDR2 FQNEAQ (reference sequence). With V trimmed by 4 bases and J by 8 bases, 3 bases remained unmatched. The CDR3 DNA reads TGTGCCAGCAGCTCAGGGGACAGGGGGGAAAAACTGTTTTTT. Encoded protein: CASSSGDRGEKLFF.

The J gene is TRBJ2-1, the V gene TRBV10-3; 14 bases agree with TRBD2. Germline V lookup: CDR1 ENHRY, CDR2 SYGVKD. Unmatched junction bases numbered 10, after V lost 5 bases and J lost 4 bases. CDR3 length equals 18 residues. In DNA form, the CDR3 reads TGTGCCATCAGTTACTCACCGGGACTAGCGGGAGTATACAATGAGCAGTTCTTC. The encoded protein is CAISYSPGLAGVYNEQFF.

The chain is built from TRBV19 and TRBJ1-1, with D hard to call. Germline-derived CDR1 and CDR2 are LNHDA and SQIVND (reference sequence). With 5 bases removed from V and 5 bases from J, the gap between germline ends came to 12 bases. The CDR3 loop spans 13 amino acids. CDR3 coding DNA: TGTGCCAGTAGTCTCGCCGCGAATACTGAAGCTTTCTTT. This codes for CASSLAANTEAFF.

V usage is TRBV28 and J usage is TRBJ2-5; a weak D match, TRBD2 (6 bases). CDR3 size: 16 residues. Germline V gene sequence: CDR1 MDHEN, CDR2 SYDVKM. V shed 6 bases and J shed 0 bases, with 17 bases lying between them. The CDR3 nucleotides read TGTGCCAGCAGATCCCCCGCGGGATCGTACCAAGAGACCCAGTACTTC. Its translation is CASRSPAGSYQETQYF. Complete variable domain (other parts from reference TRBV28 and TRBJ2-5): DVKVTQSSRYLVKRTGEKVFLECVQDMDHENMFWYRQDPGLGLRLIYFSYDVKMKEKGDIPEGYSVSREKKERFSLILESASTNQTSMYLCASRSPAGSYQETQYFGPGTRLLVL.

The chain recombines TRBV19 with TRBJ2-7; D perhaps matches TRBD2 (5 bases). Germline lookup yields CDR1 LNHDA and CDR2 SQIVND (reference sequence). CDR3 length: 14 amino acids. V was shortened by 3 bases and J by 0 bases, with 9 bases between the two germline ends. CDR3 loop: CASSMGEHSYEQYF. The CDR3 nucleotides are TGTGCCAGTAGTATGGGAGAGCACTCCTACGAGCAGTACTTC. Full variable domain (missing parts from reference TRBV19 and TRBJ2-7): DGGITQSPKYLFRKEGQNVTLSCEQNLNHDAMYWYRQDPGQGLRLIYYSQIVNDFQKGDIAEGYSVSREKKESFPLTVTSAQKNPTAFYLCASSMGEHSYEQYFGPGTRLTVT.

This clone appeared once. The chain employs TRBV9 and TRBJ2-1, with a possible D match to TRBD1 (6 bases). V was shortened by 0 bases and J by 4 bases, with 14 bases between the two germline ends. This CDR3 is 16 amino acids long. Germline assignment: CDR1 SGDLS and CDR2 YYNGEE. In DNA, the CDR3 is TGTGCCAGCAGCGTAGCACCGGGCCAGGGGTACAATGAGCAGTTCTTC. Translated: CASSVAPGQGYNEQFF.

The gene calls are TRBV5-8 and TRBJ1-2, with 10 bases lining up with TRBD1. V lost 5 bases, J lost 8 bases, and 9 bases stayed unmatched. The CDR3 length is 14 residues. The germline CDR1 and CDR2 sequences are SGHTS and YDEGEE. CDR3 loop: CASSNGQGGSGYTF. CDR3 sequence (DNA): TGTGCCAGCAGTAACGGACAGGGGGGCTCGGGCTACACCTTC.

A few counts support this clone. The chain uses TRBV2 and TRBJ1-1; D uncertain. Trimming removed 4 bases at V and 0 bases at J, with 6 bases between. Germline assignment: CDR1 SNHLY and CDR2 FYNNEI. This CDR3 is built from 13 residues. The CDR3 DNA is TGTGCCAGCAGTGCGACAATGAACACTGAAGCTTTCTTT. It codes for CASSATMNTEAFF.

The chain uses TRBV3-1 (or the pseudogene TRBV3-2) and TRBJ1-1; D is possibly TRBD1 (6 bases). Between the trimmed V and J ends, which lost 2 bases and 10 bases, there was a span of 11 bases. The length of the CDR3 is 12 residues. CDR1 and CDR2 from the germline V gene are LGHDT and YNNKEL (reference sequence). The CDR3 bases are TGTGCCAGCAGCCAACCGACAGGTCCAGCTTTCTTT. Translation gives CASSQPTGPAFF.

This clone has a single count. CDR3: CASSPGTGNEQFF. CDR3 DNA: TGTGCCAGCAGCCCCGGGACAGGAAATGAGCAGTTCTTC. The chain recombines TRBV7-3 with TRBJ2-1, with 8 bases that match TRBD1. V lost 5 bases and J lost 7; bases outside the gene matches: 4. The CDR3 has 13 amino acids. The germline gives CDR1 SGHTA, CDR2 FQGTGA. The full variable domain, with the rest looked up from reference TRBV7-3 and TRBJ2-1, is GAGVSQTPSNKVTEKGKYVELRCDPISGHTALYWYRQSLGQGPEFLIYFQGTGAADDSGLPNDRFFAVRPEGSVSTLKIQRTERGDSAVYLCASSPGTGNEQFFGPGTRLTVL.

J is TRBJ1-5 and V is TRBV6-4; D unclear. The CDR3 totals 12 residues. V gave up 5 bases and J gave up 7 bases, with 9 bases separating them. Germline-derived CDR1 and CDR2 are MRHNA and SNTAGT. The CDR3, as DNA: TGTGCCAGCAGTCCCGCGGGCCAGCCCCAGCATTTT. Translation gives CASSPAGQPQHF.

DNA for the CDR3: TGTGCCAGCAGTTTACCACCGGGACTTTTAGGTCAGCCCCAGCATTTT. As protein: CASSLPPGLLGQPQHF. J is TRBJ1-5 and V is TRBV28, with D maybe TRBD1 (5 bases). The germline V and J ends were trimmed by 2 bases and 6 bases, with 17 bases remaining between them. Germline CDR1 and CDR2: MDHEN and SYDVKM. This CDR3 comprises 16 residues.

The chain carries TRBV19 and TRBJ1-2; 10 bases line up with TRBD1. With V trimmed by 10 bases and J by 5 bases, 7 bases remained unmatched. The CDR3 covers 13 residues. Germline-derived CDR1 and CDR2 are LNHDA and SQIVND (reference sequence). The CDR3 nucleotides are TGTGCCACTGGGACAGGGGCCCCTTATGGCTACACCTTC. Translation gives CATGTGAPYGYTF.

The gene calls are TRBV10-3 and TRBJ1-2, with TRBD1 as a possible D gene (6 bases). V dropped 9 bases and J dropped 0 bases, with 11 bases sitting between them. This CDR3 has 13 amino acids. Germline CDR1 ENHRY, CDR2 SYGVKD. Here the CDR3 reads CAIEGGPNYGYTF. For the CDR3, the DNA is TGTGCCATAGAGGGGGGGCCTAACTATGGCTACACCTTC.

For the CDR3, the DNA is TGTGCCAGCAGCGCCGGGACAAGTGGGGTTGACATTCAGTACTTC. This sequence encodes CASSAGTSGVDIQYF. This rearrangement joins TRBV2 to TRBJ2-4, with D possibly matching TRBD1 (6 bases). There are 15 residues in the CDR3. Germline CDR1 reads SNHLY; CDR2 reads FYNNEI. V was shortened by 6 bases and J by 8 bases, with 20 bases between the two germline ends.

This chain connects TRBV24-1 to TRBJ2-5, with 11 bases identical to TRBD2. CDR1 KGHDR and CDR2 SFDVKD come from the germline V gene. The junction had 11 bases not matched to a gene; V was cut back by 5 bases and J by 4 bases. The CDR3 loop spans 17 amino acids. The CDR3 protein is CATSAGLAGTTRETQYF. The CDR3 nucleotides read TGTGCCACCAGTGCCGGACTAGCGGGCACTACTAGAGAGACCCAGTACTTC.

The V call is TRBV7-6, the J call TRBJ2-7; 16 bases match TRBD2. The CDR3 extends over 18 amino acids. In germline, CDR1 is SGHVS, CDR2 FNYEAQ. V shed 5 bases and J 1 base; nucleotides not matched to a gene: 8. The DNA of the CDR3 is TGTGCCAGCAGCCTCATGGGGACTAGCGGGAGGGGGTCCTACGAGCAGTACTTC. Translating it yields CASSLMGTSGRGSYEQYF.

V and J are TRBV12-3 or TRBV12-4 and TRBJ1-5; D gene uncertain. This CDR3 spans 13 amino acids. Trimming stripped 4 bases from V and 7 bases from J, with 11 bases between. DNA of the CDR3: TGTGCCAGCAGTTCCCTGATCGGGCAGCCCCAGCATTTT. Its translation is CASSSLIGQPQHF.

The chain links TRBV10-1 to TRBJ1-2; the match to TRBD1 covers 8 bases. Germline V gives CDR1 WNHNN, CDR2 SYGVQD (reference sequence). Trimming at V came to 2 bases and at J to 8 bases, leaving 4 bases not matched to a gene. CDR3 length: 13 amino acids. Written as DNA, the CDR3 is TGCGCCAGCAGTGAGGACAGGGGAAGAGGCTACACCTTC. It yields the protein CASSEDRGRGYTF.

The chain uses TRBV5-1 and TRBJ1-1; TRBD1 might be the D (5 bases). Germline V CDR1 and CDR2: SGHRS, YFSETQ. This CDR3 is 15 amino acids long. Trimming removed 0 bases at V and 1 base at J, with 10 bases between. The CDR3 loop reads CASSLAFGGNTEAFF. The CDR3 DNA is TGCGCCAGCAGCTTGGCCTTCGGGGGGAACACTGAAGCTTTCTTT.

In DNA form, the CDR3 reads TGTGCCATCAGTGGGGACTTGGGGGTTCAGCCCCAGCATTTT. Translated: CAISGDLGVQPQHF. J is TRBJ1-5 and V is TRBV10-3; TRBD1 is a possible D gene (5 bases). Per the germline V gene, CDR1 is ENHRY and CDR2 is SYGVKD. The CDR3 length is 14 residues. V was shortened by 4 bases and J by 6 bases, with 13 bases between the two germline ends.

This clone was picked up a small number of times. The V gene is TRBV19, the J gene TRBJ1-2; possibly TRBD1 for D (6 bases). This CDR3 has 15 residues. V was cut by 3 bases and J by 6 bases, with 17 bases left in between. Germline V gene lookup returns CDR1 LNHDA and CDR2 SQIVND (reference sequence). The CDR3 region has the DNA TGTGCCAGTAGTATCTCGCAACAGGGTTATAATGGCTACACCTTC. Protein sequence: CASSISQQGYNGYTF.

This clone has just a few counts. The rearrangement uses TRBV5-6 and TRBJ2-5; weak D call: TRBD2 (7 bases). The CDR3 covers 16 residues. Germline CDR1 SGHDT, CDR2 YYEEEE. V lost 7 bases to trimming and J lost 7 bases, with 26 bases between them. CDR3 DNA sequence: TGTGCCAGCGAGGCGGTAGGAGGGGGGGGCGCCGGGACCCAGTACTTC. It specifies CASEAVGGGGAGTQYF.

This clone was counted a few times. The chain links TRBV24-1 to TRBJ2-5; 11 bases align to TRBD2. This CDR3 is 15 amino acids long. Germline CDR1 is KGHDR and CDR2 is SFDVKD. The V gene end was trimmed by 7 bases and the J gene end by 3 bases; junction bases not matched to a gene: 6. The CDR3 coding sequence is TGTGCCACCAGCGCTACGGGACTAGCGGAAGAGACCCAGTACTTC. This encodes CATSATGLAEETQYF.

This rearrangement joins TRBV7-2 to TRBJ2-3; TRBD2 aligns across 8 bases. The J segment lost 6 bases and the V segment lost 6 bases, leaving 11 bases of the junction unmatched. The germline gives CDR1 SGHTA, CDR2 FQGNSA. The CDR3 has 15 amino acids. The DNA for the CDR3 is TGTGCCAGCAGGGGCAGCGGGAGTGTAGGGGATACGCAGTATTTT. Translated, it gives CASRGSGSVGDTQYF.